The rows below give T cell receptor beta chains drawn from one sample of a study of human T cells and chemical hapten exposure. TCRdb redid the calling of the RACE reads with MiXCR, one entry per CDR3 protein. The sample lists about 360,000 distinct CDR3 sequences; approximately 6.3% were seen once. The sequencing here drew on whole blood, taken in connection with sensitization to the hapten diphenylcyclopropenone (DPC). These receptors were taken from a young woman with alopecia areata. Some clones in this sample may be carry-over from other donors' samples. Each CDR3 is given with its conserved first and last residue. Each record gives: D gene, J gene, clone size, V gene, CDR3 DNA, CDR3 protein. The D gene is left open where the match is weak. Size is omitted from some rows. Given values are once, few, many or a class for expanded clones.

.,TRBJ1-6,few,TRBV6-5,TGTGCCAGCAGGTCCCCGGGGGTGTCCTATAATTCACCCCTCCACTTT,CASRSPGVSYNSPLHF
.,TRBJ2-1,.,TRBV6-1,TGTGCCAGTGAACTGGGACAAAGCAATGAGCAGTTCTTC,CASELGQSNEQFF
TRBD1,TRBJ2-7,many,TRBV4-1,TGCGCCAGCAGCCAAGGTCCAGGGGGCGAGGAGCAGTACTTC,CASSQGPGGEEQYF
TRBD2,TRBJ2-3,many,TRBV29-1,TGCAGCGTCGTAGATTCCGAAAGCGGGGGAGGCGCAGATACGCAGTATTTT,CSVVDSESGGGADTQYF
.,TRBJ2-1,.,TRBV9,TGTGCCAGCAGCGAGGCACTTAGCTCCTACAATGAGCAGTTCTTC,CASSEALSSYNEQFF
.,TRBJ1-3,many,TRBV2,TGTGCCAGCAGTGAGAGAGGCTCTGGAAACACCATATATTTT,CASSERGSGNTIYF
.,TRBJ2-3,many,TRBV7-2,TGTGCCAGCAGCTTAAGGGGCAGAACCACAGATACGCAGTATTTT,CASSLRGRTTDTQYF
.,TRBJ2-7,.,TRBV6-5,TGTGCCAGCAGTCCCAGGGGGGGAGTCTCCTACGAGCAGTACTTC,CASSPRGGVSYEQYF
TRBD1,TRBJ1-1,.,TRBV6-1,TGTGCCAGCAAGATAGCCAGGGGGATTATGAACACTGAAGCTTTCTTT,CASKIARGIMNTEAFF
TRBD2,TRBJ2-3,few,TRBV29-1,TGCAGCGTTGAGCGGGGGTTCACAGATACGCAGTATTTT,CSVERGFTDTQYF
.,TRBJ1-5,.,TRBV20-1,TGCAGTGCAGCGGGCGCGCGAAGCAATCAGCCCCAGCATTTT,CSAAGARSNQPQHF
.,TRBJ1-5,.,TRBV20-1,TGCAGTGCTGATGGCCCAGCGAGCGGTCAGCCCCAGCATTTT,CSADGPASGQPQHF
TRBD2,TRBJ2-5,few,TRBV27,TGTGCCAGCAGTTTAGGGGGACTAGCGGTAGAGACCCAGTACTTC,CASSLGGLAVETQYF
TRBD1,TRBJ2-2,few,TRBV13,TGTGCCAGCAGCACCAGGGACAGGGATAGCGGGGAGCTGTTTTTT,CASSTRDRDSGELFF
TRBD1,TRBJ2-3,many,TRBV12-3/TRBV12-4,TGTGCCAGCAGTTTAATGACAGGGAAAGATACGCAGTATTTT,CASSLMTGKDTQYF
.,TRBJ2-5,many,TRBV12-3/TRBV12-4,TGTGCCAGCACCCCACAGGCTCAAGCGACCCAGTACTTC,CASTPQAQATQYF
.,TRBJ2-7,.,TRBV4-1,TGCGCCAGCAGCCAAGAGGCCCGGAGCTCCTACGAGCAGTACTTC,CASSQEARSSYEQYF
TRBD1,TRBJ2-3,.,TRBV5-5,TGTGCCAGCAGCTGGTTTGGGACAGGGGCAGATACGCAGTATTTT,CASSWFGTGADTQYF
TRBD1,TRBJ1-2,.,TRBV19,TGTGCCAGTGGCGGACAGGGGCATGGCTACACCTTC,CASGGQGHGYTF
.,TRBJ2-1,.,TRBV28,TGTGCCAGCAGTCCTACCCGAGGGGGGGGGTTGGTGCAGTTCTTC,CASSPTRGGGLVQFF
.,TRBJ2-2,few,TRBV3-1,TGTGCCAGCAGCCCTAATCCTCCGAACACCGGGGAGCTGTTTTTT,CASSPNPPNTGELFF
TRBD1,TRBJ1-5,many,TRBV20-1,TGCAGTGCCCTGACCGGGACAGCCTATTTTCAGCCCCAGCATTTT,CSALTGTAYFQPQHF